This T cell receptor (beta chain) was captured in a study of T cell responses to AZD1222 COVID-19 vaccine (dated by TCRdb to 2020 to 2023). As for the study more broadly: AZD1222 recipients given second doses at about 4 weeks or at about 12 weeks were pooled, since spike-specific TCR depth and breadth were not found to differ between the two schedules. A total of approximately 240 trial participants underwent TCR sequencing, of whom about 210 received two doses of AZD1222 and around 26 received two doses of the MenACWY control vaccine. Trial participants were enrolled by age into 18-55, 56-69 and 70-plus year subgroups, with 148, 28 and 57 TCR-sequenced participants respectively. Overall results and qualifications from the work: The whole spike protein was spanned by vaccine-associated CD4 TCRs, and dominant responses were seen in regions 160-218 and 743-854. Because no day 14 peak-response samples were available, repertoires were characterized only after the peak T cell response. Reportedly, almost half of the unique spike-specific TCRs recognized epitopes lying outside the regions that are mutated in the B.1.351 and B.1.1.7 variants. A significant rise in spike-specific TCR breadth and depth was observed after two AZD1222 doses relative to day 0 and relative to MenACWY recipients. In the small 56-69-year group, the increase in depth fell short of significance, most likely because of low power. Conclusions about previously exposed vaccinees are limited, since just five or six AZD1222 recipients were seropositive for SARS-CoV-2 at baseline. Participants were mostly white British and included more females than males, and it was suggested by the authors that clonal diversity may have been underestimated.

Reading the germline V gene (reference sequence) gives CDR1 PRHDT and CDR2 FYEKMQ. The CDR3, cysteine through phenylalanine, is 12 amino acids long. Only the CDR3 DNA is retained, 36 bases long and in frame from the first base. The V end loses 5 bases and the J end loses 5 bases, and a stretch of 9 bases separates them. The time point label, as the study defines it: baseline before first vaccination. Vaccinee samples came from UK trials COV001 and COV002, including a single-blind randomized controlled phase 2/3 trial of AZD1222 (ChAdOx1 nCoV-19) in healthy adults. Trial participant PBMC samples were collected at day 0 and day 28 after the second dose for TCRbeta chain sequencing. With regard to this clone: Its recognized antigen is unknown. The record has no base qualities; no much larger clone is one base away.

The CDR3 regions of human TCRbeta chains were subjected to immunosequencing. The study's processing was this. TCRs in the repertoires were matched against a reference library of SARS-CoV-2-specific TCRs that had been generated with the MIRA antigen-specificity platform. Breadth meant the fraction of unique TCRs that were SARS-CoV-2-associated, whereas depth meant the fraction of total T cells that were SARS-CoV-2-associated. Using the MIRA data, each spike-specific TCR was assigned both to the spike region to which the TCR was reactive and to a CD4 or CD8 class. Log10-transformed breadth and depth values were compared by one-way ANOVA with Sidak's multiple comparisons tests. Not all clones reach the TCRdb copy of this immuneACCESS table, which keeps in-frame sequences only. Checked studies attribute under half of the gap to unresolved V genes and leave the rest unexplained. V, J and clone size were drawn from that table, and D and trimming were deduced from the DNA. Across this sample there are roughly 120,000 clones, with around 90% seen only once. The ten largest make up roughly 7% of the sample.

The chain is encoded by TRBV13 joined to TRBJ1-1; there is no confident call for the D gene. This receptor was taken from an adult in good health. The sequencing used peripheral blood, collected on day 0 of AZD1222 vaccination. CDR3 loop: CASSPKKTEAFF. The nucleotide sequence is given as TGTGCCAGCAGCCCTAAAAAGACTGAAGCTTTCTTT.